This T cell receptor beta chain was captured in a study of blood T cell repertoires in COVID-19 (dated by TCRdb to the early 2020s). Regarding the study in general: Samples covering the acute and convalescent phases of COVID-19 were provided by collaborators in the United States, Italy and Spain. Samples were obtained from the ongoing ImmuneRACE study (first 160 participants) and from about 1,300 subjects provided by 6 global collaborators. Where HLA class I and class II types were available, the types were taken from metadata supplied by the sample provider, not from assay-based typing. The sample metadata nearly always contained a de-identified subject ID, COVID-19 status, age in years and sex. The prospective study material was composed of cDNA or gDNA derived from T cells, B-cell-depleted T cells, or PBMCs. Deeply sampled blood TCRbeta repertoires from subjects exposed to, actively infected with, or recovered from COVID-19 were included in the dataset. The repertoires were released in a freely available public database intended as a resource for research on the immune response to SARS-CoV-2. Beyond this particular receptor, the publication reports: The amount of clinical and demographic metadata varied by source and participant and was provided uncurated.

Collaborating institutions collected whole blood in K2EDTA tubes following their own protocols. For TCRbeta analysis, collaborators shipped samples as frozen whole blood, isolated PBMCs, or DNA extracted from either of those sample types. The immunoSEQ Assay, a bias-controlled multiplex PCR, was used to amplify TCRbeta CDR3 regions from genomic DNA. Per the source publication's procedure: The number of nucleated cells in each sample was estimated by amplification of reference gene primers within the assay. Sequence reads were collapsed and filtered to measure the absolute abundance of every unique TCRbeta CDR3 rearrangement. Productive Simpson clonality was computed per sample as the square root of Simpson's diversity index over productive rearrangements. Here the immuneACCESS table is served through TCRdb, limited to in-frame sequences with V and J called. Missing clones are a known gap in these copies; in checked studies unresolved V genes cover under half, and the rest lacks a known reason. Clone size and the V and J calls come from that table; the DNA yielded D and trimming. The sample yields more than 200,000 clones; approximately 79% were counted once. The ten largest clones add up to about 4% of the sample.

Regarding this clone: What this receptor recognizes is not known. Nothing much larger sits one base from this clone, and base qualities are not available.

From the germline V gene, CDR1 is MNHEY and CDR2 is SVGEGT. The CDR3 runs 16 residues from the cysteine to the phenylalanine. Of the read, only the CDR3 DNA is kept; its 48 bases are in frame from base 1. V is cut back by 6 bases and J by 4 bases, with 8 bases in the junction unmatched. The V and J segments used are TRBV6-2 or TRBV6-3 and TRBJ1-5, with 11 bases matching TRBD1. The specimen sequenced was peripheral blood. The receptor was isolated from a middle-aged woman with active or convalescent COVID-19. The DNA reads TGTGCCAGCAGCGAGGGGACAGGGGGACAGAATCAGCCCCAGCATTTT. This yields the protein CASSEGTGGQNQPQHF.